This is a list of T cell receptor beta chains from one sample in a study of CD8 T cells in ankylosing spondylitis. TCRdb re-derived calls from the 5' RACE reads in MiXCR, one entry per CDR3 protein. The repertoire holds roughly 370,000 distinct CDR3 sequences, with about 20% as singletons. The sequencing sample was made of blood, either unsorted or a sorted T cell fraction (not recorded which). These receptors were obtained from a male donor with ankylosing spondylitis. Both conserved end residues are part of each CDR3. Each record gives: D gene, V gene, J gene, CDR3 protein. D genes are given only for firm matches.

D: TRBD2
V: TRBV20-1
J: TRBJ2-1
CDR3: CSALPGLAGGRDEQFF

D: .
V: TRBV28
J: TRBJ2-6
CDR3: CASSLGLSRQVAANVLTF

D: TRBD1
V: TRBV5-6
J: TRBJ2-3
CDR3: CASSRDRGADTQYF

D: .
V: TRBV2
J: TRBJ2-2
CDR3: CASSDGPLPNTGELFF

D: .
V: TRBV5-1
J: TRBJ2-1
CDR3: CASSWQGTRRDEQFF

D: .
V: TRBV5-5
J: TRBJ2-1
CDR3: CASSLTGTPTDYNEQFF

D: TRBD1
V: TRBV28
J: TRBJ1-5
CDR3: CASSLYRGLNSNQPQHF

D: TRBD2
V: TRBV5-1
J: TRBJ2-7
CDR3: CASSLLAGVLYEQYF

D: TRBD1
V: TRBV7-6
J: TRBJ2-1
CDR3: CASSLAGGTGDHEQFF

D: TRBD2
V: TRBV20-1
J: TRBJ2-7
CDR3: CSSTRAGVSEQYF

D: .
V: TRBV5-8
J: TRBJ1-4
CDR3: CATQEGLINEKLFF

D: .
V: TRBV12-3/TRBV12-4
J: TRBJ2-7
CDR3: CASSRDGAYEQYF

D: .
V: TRBV20-1
J: TRBJ1-1
CDR3: CSATVPILMNTEAFF

D: .
V: TRBV29-1
J: TRBJ1-1
CDR3: CSVLDSMNTEAFF

D: .
V: TRBV28
J: TRBJ2-7
CDR3: CASSFTRARVEQYF

D: TRBD2
V: TRBV29-1
J: TRBJ2-1
CDR3: CSVAPGTSGWRGVYNEQFF

D: .
V: TRBV19
J: TRBJ2-4
CDR3: CASSIRIRLSF

D: TRBD1
V: TRBV28
J: TRBJ1-2
CDR3: CASSPRTGGAGSYGYTF

D: .
V: TRBV29-1
J: TRBJ2-3
CDR3: CSAPKFTSTDTQYF

D: .
V: TRBV21-1
J: TRBJ1-2
CDR3: CASSKQSPGYTF

D: .
V: TRBV30
J: TRBJ2-6
CDR3: CAWSSERGLVLTF

D: .
V: TRBV7-2
J: TRBJ2-2
CDR3: CASSLGLPTGELFF

D: .
V: TRBV10-3
J: TRBJ2-1
CDR3: CAIKETAGDEQFF

D: .
V: TRBV4-2
J: TRBJ2-7
CDR3: CASSQYWDSYEQYF

D: .
V: TRBV10-3
J: TRBJ1-2
CDR3: CAISPSKGDYGYTF

D: .
V: TRBV12-3/TRBV12-4
J: TRBJ1-5
CDR3: CASSPSFSQAHHF

D: .
V: TRBV2
J: TRBJ2-7
CDR3: CASSGSGIYEQYF

D: .
V: TRBV29-1
J: TRBJ2-5
CDR3: CSGAWETQYF

D: .
V: TRBV25-1
J: TRBJ1-5
CDR3: CASSQREAQPQHF

D: .
V: TRBV4-2
J: TRBJ1-5
CDR3: CASSQDIVGEDSNQPQHF

D: .
V: TRBV9
J: TRBJ1-1
CDR3: CASSVVGGENTEAFF

D: .
V: TRBV7-9
J: TRBJ2-6
CDR3: CASSRVGDSGANVLTF

D: .
V: TRBV7-3
J: TRBJ1-1
CDR3: CASSSTLNTEAFF